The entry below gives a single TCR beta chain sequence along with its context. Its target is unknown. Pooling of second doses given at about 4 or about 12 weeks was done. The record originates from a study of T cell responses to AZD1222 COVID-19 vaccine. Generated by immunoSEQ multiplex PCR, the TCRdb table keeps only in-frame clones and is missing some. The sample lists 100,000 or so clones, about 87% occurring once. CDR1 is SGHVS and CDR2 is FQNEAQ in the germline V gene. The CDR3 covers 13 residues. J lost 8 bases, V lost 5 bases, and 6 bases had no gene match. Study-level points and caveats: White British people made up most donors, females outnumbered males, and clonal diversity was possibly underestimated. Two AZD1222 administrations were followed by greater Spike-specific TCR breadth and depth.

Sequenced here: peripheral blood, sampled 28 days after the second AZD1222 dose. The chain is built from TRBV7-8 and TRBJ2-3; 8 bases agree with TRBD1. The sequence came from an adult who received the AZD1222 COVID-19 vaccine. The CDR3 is CASSATGGGTQYF. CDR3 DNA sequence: TGTGCCAGCAGCGCAACAGGGGGAGGTACGCAGTATTTT.